The clone carrying this T cell receptor beta chain was found many times. Its matching antigen is unknown. The hyperthyroidism patients had all been newly diagnosed, and their disease duration was under 2 months. Their ages ranged from 18 to 65 years. Amplified TCR beta CDR3 regions came from RNA transcripts. The HTBI primer set served for first-round RT-PCR of the TCR CDR3. MiXCR was run by TCRdb on the multiplex PCR reads, yielding one entry per CDR3 protein. The table includes about 690,000 distinct CDR3 sequences, 15% to 20% detected once. Trimming removed 1 base from V and 4 bases from J, with 8 bases in between. The CDR3 has 15 residues. The germline V gene encodes CDR1 MDHEN and CDR2 SYDVKM. These data originate in a study of T cells in Graves' hyperthyroidism and ophthalmopathy. General observations from the study: Model output signaled ophthalmopathy a median 6.5 months ahead of onset.

The specimen was blood. The J gene is TRBJ2-6, the V gene TRBV28, with D hard to call. This clonotype was obtained from a man over 45 with Graves' hyperthyroidism. The CDR3 protein is CASSLSQLGANVLTF. In nucleotides, the CDR3 is TGTGCCAGCAGTTTATCTCAGCTAGGGGCCAACGTCCTGACTTTC.